The 3 T cell receptor beta chains below were found in one sample sequenced in a study of T-cell reconstitution after alpha-beta-depleted transplantation in children. As it was prepared, the TCRbeta library received unique molecular identifiers. Each CDR3 protein is one row after TCRdb ran MiXCR on the PCR reads. This table holds 240,000 or so distinct CDR3 sequences, more than 10% found once. Sequenced material: PBMCs from the stem cell graft donor, taken from the stem cell graft. These receptors originate from a human donor who donated a stem cell graft to a child with acute lymphoblastic leukemia.

This chain connects TRBV7-9 to TRBJ1-4, with D possibly being TRBD1 (5 bases). Germline V CDR1 and CDR2: SEHNR, FQNEAQ (reference sequence). The CDR3 length is 13 residues. V was cut by 2 bases and J by 8 bases, with 9 bases left in between. CDR3 sequence (DNA): TGTGCCAGCAGCTTAAAAGGGGAGGAAAAACTGTTTTTT. Protein product: CASSLKGEEKLFF.

This clonotype was picked up many times. The V gene is TRBV5-1, the J gene TRBJ2-7, with a possible D match to TRBD1 (6 bases). Germline CDR1 and CDR2: SGHRS and YFSETQ. Trimming stripped 3 bases from V and 3 bases from J, with 10 bases between. The CDR3 is 13 residues long. DNA for the CDR3: TGCGCCAGCAGCTCCACAGGGCTCTACGAGCAGTACTTC. Protein: CASSSTGLYEQYF.

The sample holds many counts of this clonotype. The V call is TRBV12-3 or TRBV12-4, the J call TRBJ2-2, with 11 bases matching TRBD2. CDR3 length equals 16 residues. With 6 bases clipped from V and 5 bases from J, the junction kept 8 bases outside the gene matches. CDR3 coding DNA: TGTGCCAGCAGCTCCGGACTAGCGGGTGTGACCGGGGAGCTGTTTTTT. As protein: CASSSGLAGVTGELFF.